This TCR beta chain was sequenced in a study of blood T cell repertoires in COVID-19. Study details: Sites across the United States, Italy and Spain contributed samples from acute and convalescent COVID-19. The cDNA or gDNA used as material had been derived from T cells, B-cell-depleted T cells, or PBMCs.

Original methodology: Amplification with reference gene primers provided the estimates of nucleated cell counts. Repertoires were generated with immunoSEQ multiplex PCR, while TCRdb's copy carries only in-frame clones and drops some. V and J calls and clone size are copied from that table; D and trimming were computed from the DNA. Seen here are some 64,000 clones, 79% observed once, and the top ten hold just under 6.5%. V shed 1 base, J shed 1 base, and the junction held 7 bases outside the gene matches. This CDR3 is built from 17 residues. Germline V gene data show CDR1 as SGHRS and CDR2 as YFSETQ.

The rearrangement joins TRBV5-1 to TRBJ2-2; 7 bases are a match to TRBD1. This clonotype was obtained from a woman between 55 and 75 years old with acute or convalescent COVID-19. The sample was peripheral blood. CDR3 in amino acids: CASSLSPGTVNTGELFF. The CDR3 nucleotides read TGCGCCAGCAGCTTGAGCCCTGGGACAGTGAACACCGGGGAGCTGTTTTTT.